This T cell receptor beta chain was documented in a study of T cell responses to AZD1222 COVID-19 vaccine. Study outcomes and limitations: Only six or seven AZD1222 recipients tested seropositive at baseline.

The repertoire was sequenced with immunoSEQ multiplex PCR; TCRdb's copy has only in-frame clones and lacks some. This sample has about 110,000 clones, with roughly 85% found just once. About this clone itself: The antigen is undetermined.

Germline assignment: CDR1 SGHAT and CDR2 FQNNGV. CDR3 length equals 14 residues. The V end was cut by 0 bases, the J end by 7 bases, with 7 bases between. V is TRBV11-2 and J is TRBJ1-6; D is ambiguous. This clonotype originated in an adult in good health. This specimen was peripheral blood, taken on day 0 of AZD1222 vaccination. The CDR3 loop reads CASSLESPNSPLHF. The CDR3, as DNA: TGTGCCAGCAGCTTAGAATCGCCAAATTCACCCCTCCACTTT.